A single sample gave rise to the 14 T cell receptor beta chains below, sequenced in a study of post-analysis software for immune sequencing data. The study's findings and limits: Patients carried 4 or 5 TRBV segments more frequently than controls did, and TRBV5-6, TRBV5-1 and TRBV20-1 were among them.

These receptors have no identified antigens. Prepared TCR beta cDNA libraries contained unique molecular identifiers. TCRdb reprocessed the PCR reads via MiXCR and lists one record per CDR3 protein. The sample has around 500,000 distinct CDR3 sequences; roughly 34% are singletons. Sequencing was performed on blood. The receptors were sampled from a girl under 18 with multiple sclerosis.

The V and J genes are TRBV19 and TRBJ1-5; D is perhaps TRBD1 (6 bases). Germline CDR1 LNHDA, CDR2 SQIVND (reference sequence). Trimming left V 5 bases short and J 6 bases short, with 14 bases between. This CDR3 spans 14 amino acids. The chain's CDR3 is CASSQRQAPQPQHF. As DNA, the CDR3 is TGTGCCAGTAGTCAACGACAGGCCCCTCAGCCCCAGCATTTT.

This chain links TRBV11-2 with TRBJ2-7; D not resolved. The V gene lost 5 bases and the J gene lost 0 bases, with 11 bases spanning the gap. This CDR3 has 14 amino acids. Germline V gene sequence: CDR1 SGHAT, CDR2 FQNNGV. CDR3 region: CASSLNPISYEQYF. CDR3 in DNA: TGTGCCAGCAGCCTGAACCCCATCTCCTACGAGCAGTACTTC. Looking up the rest from reference TRBV11-2 and TRBJ2-7 gives the full variable domain: EAGVAQSPRYKIIEKRQSVAFWCNPISGHATLYWYQQILGQGPKLLIQFQNNGVVDDSQLPKDRFSAERLKGVDSTLKIQPAKLEDSAVYLCASSLNPISYEQYFGPGTRLTVT.

This clonotype has more than one count but fewer than ten. The rearrangement uses TRBV20-1 and TRBJ1-2; TRBD1 is a possible D gene (5 bases). Trimming removed 1 base at V and 8 bases at J, with 14 bases between. Germline loops: CDR1 DFQATT, CDR2 SNEGSKA (reference sequence). The CDR3 extends over 13 amino acids. The CDR3, as DNA: TGCAGTGCTAGAGCCTCAGGGTCAGAGGGCTACACCTTC. Translated, it gives CSARASGSEGYTF.

This chain joins TRBV7-6 and TRBJ2-3; D gene ambiguous. V was cut by 1 base and J by 4 bases, with 15 bases left in between. Germline CDR1 and CDR2: SGHVS and FNYEAQ. The CDR3 covers 16 residues. This chain's CDR3 is CASSLVPATVADTQYF. CDR3 nucleotide sequence: TGTGCCAGCAGCTTAGTACCAGCCACCGTGGCAGATACGCAGTATTTT.

This clonotype was seen more than once but under ten times. This sequence joins TRBV6-5 and TRBJ2-1; 12 nucleotides line up with TRBD1. With 6 bases clipped from V and 8 bases from J, the junction kept 5 bases outside the gene matches. Germline V lookup: CDR1 MNHEY, CDR2 SVGAGI. The CDR3 length is 14 residues. Here the CDR3 reads CASSGTGGLDEQFF. The CDR3, as DNA: TGTGCCAGCAGCGGGACAGGGGGCCTGGATGAGCAGTTCTTC.

This clonotype showed up many times. The chain employs TRBV12-3 or TRBV12-4 and TRBJ2-1, with 8 bases fitting TRBD2. This CDR3 is 15 amino acids long. J was trimmed by 5 bases and V by 6 bases; bases with no gene match: 9. The CDR3: CASSPGGENNNEQFF. The CDR3, as DNA: TGTGCCAGCAGCCCCGGGGGGGAAAATAACAATGAGCAGTTCTTC.

The J gene is TRBJ2-1, the V gene TRBV7-9; the D is unclear. Trimming left V 1 base short and J 0 bases short, with 4 bases between. The CDR3 sequence is 14 residues long. The germline gives CDR1 SEHNR, CDR2 FQNEAQ (reference sequence). This chain's CDR3 is CASSLVGSYNEQFF. CDR3 sequence (DNA): TGTGCCAGCAGCTTAGTTGGCTCCTACAATGAGCAGTTCTTC.

This rearrangement joins TRBV6-1 to TRBJ1-1; no reliable D call. The CDR3 loop spans 13 amino acids. The germline gives CDR1 MNHNS, CDR2 SASEGT. The V and J ends lost 6 bases and 1 base respectively, with 9 bases between them. The CDR3 nucleotides read TGTGCCAGCAGGATGACACCGAACACTGAAGCTTTCTTT. Its protein is CASRMTPNTEAFF.

This clonotype was seen ten or more times. The V and J genes are TRBV7-9 and TRBJ1-2; D gene ambiguous. The CDR3 totals 15 residues. Germline V CDR1 and CDR2: SEHNR, FQNEAQ (reference sequence). The V end was cut by 5 bases, the J end by 6 bases, with 19 bases between. CDR3 DNA: TGTGCCAGCAGCGCTCCCGGACGGTTTAGTGATGGCTACACCTTC. Encoded protein: CASSAPGRFSDGYTF.

The CDR3 protein is CASGLAGTYEQYF. Here the CDR3 DNA reads TGCGCCAGCGGCCTAGCGGGGACCTACGAGCAGTACTTC. The rearrangement uses TRBV5-1 and TRBJ2-7, with 9 bases identical to TRBD2. The CDR3 runs to 13 residues. With V trimmed by 7 bases and J by 2 bases, 4 bases remained unmatched. Germline CDR1 reads SGHRS; CDR2 reads YFSETQ.

This chain joins TRBV29-1 and TRBJ1-1; D is unclear. The V and J ends lost 3 bases and 6 bases respectively, with 2 bases between them. In germline, CDR1 is SQVTM, CDR2 ANQGSEA. The CDR3 extends over 9 amino acids. The CDR3 reads CSVDAEAFF. CDR3 nucleotides: TGCAGCGTTGACGCTGAAGCTTTCTTT.

This clonotype was observed a few times. The CDR3 DNA is TGCGCCAGCAGCTCCGGGACTAGCGGAACCACAGATACGCAGTATTTT. As protein: CASSSGTSGTTDTQYF. The chain uses TRBV5-1 and TRBJ2-3; TRBD2 matches at 11 bases. The CDR3 runs to 16 residues. With V trimmed by 3 bases and J by 2 bases, 5 bases remained unmatched. CDR1 and CDR2 from the germline V gene are SGHRS and YFSETQ.

The V and J genes are TRBV20-1 and TRBJ2-3; 11 nucleotides match TRBD2. V dropped 4 bases and J dropped 3; count of bases not matched to a gene: 6. CDR1 and CDR2 (germline): DFQATT, SNEGSKA (reference sequence). The CDR3 extends over 15 amino acids. This chain's CDR3 is CSANQGLADTDTQYF. The CDR3 bases are TGCAGTGCTAATCAGGGACTAGCGGATACAGATACGCAGTATTTT.

This clonotype was seen a few times. CDR3 sequence: CASSPTSLANEQFF. DNA for the CDR3: TGTGCCAGCAGTCCCACTTCCCTAGCGAATGAGCAGTTCTTC. V and J are TRBV6-5 and TRBJ2-1, with a possible D match to TRBD2 (6 bases). Germline CDR1 reads MNHEY; CDR2 reads SVGAGI. This CDR3 is 14 amino acids long. Trimming cost V 5 bases and J 7 bases, with 15 bases left between them.